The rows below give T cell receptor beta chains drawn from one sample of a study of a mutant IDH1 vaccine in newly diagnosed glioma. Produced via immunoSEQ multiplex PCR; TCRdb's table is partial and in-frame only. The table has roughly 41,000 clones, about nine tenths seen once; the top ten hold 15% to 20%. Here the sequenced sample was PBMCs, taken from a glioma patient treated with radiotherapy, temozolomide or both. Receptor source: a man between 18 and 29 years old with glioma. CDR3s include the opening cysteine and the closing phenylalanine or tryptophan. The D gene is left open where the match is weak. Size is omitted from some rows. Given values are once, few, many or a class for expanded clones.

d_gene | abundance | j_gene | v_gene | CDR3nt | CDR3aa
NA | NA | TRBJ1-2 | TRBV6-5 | TGTGCCAGCCAGCAGGGGTTTTCATATGGCTACACCTTC | CASQQGFSYGYTF
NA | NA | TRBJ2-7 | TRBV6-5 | TGTGCCAGCAGTTACGTCGCTAGCTCTCCGTACGAGCAGTACTTC | CASSYVASSPYEQYF
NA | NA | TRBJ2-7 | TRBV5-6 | TGTGCCAGCAGCTTCTTTGACTCCTACGAGCAGTACTTC | CASSFFDSYEQYF
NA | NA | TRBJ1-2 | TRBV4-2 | TGTGCCAGCAGCCAAGAAGGGACTTCAGGGACCGCTAACTATGGCTACACCTTC | CASSQEGTSGTANYGYTF
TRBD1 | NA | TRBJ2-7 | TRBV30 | TGTGCCTGGAGTGTCCGACAGGGGACGTACGAGCAGTACTTC | CAWSVRQGTYEQYF
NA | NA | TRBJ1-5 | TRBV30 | TGTGCCTGGAGCCCTTCCAGGGAGCAGCCCCAGCATTTT | CAWSPSREQPQHF
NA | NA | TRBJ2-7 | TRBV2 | TGTGCCAGCAGTAAGGGCACCTACGAGCAGTACTTC | CASSKGTYEQYF
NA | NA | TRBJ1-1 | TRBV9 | TGTGCCAGCAGCGGTTGGGGGGGACGGACGACTGAAGCTTTCTTT | CASSGWGGRTTEAFF
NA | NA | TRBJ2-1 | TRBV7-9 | TGTGCCAGCAGCTTCCGGGAGAGCACCTACAATGAGCAGTTCTTC | CASSFRESTYNEQFF
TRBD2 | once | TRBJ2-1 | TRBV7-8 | TGTGCCAGCAGCTTAGTTGCCCCTAGCGGGAGGGCCTTTGAGCAGTTCTTC | CASSLVAPSGRAFEQFF
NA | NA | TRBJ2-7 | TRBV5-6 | TGTGCCAGCAGCACGGGACGCGGGTTCTACGAGCAGTACTTC | CASSTGRGFYEQYF
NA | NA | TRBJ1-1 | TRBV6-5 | TGTGCCACCGTACATCTCACTGAAGCTTTCTTT | CATVHLTEAFF
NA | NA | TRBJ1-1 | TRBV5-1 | TGCGCCAGCAGCCTCTATGGGGGGGGCCAGAACACTGAAGCTTTCTTT | CASSLYGGGQNTEAFF
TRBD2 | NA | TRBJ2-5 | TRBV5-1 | TGCGCCAGCAGCTTGACTAGCGGGAGAGAGACCCAGTACTTC | CASSLTSGRETQYF
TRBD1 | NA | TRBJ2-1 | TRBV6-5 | TGTGCCAGCAGTGAACCCGGGACAGGGAAGGATTTCTTC | CASSEPGTGKDFF
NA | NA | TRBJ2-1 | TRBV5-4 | TGTGCCAGCAGCCGACCAGGGATAACTTACAATGAGCAGTTCTTC | CASSRPGITYNEQFF
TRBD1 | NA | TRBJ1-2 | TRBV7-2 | TGTGCCAGCAGCCCAGGGACAGGGGGACGGGGCTACACCTTC | CASSPGTGGRGYTF
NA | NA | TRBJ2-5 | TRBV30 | TGTGCCTGGAGTTCATCGACCGAGACCCAGTACTTC | CAWSSSTETQYF
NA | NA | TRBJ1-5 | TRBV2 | TGTGCCACTAAATACAGGGTCCCCCTACCCTATAGCAATCAGCCCCAGCATTTT | CATKYRVPLPYSNQPQHF
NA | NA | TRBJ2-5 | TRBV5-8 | TGTGCCAGCGGAACACTACCCGGGGAGACCCAGTACTTC | CASGTLPGETQYF
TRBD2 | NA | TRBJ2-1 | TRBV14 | TGTGCCAGCAGCTTGGGACTAGCGGCGCACAATGAGCAGTTCTTC | CASSLGLAAHNEQFF
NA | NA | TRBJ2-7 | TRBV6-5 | TGTGCCAGCAGTTACGAGGGCGGCAGCTCCTACGAGCAGTACTTC | CASSYEGGSSYEQYF
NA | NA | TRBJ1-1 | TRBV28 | TGTGCCAGCAGTTTAAGGCGGAACACTGAAGCTTTCTTT | CASSLRRNTEAFF
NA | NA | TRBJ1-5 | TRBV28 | TGTGCCAGCACTAGTCCCCCCAATCAGCCCCAGCATTTT | CASTSPPNQPQHF
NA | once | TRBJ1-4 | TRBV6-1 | TGTGCCAGCAGTGAAGGGACACCTCGGAGAGAAAAACTGTTTTTT | CASSEGTPRREKLFF
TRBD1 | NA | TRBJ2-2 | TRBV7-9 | TGTGCCAGCAGCCTGGTCACAGGGGGAGCCGGGGAGCTGTTTTTT | CASSLVTGGAGELFF
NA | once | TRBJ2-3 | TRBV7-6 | TGTGCCAGCAGCTTAGGAGCGGGCTATAGCACAGATACGCAGTATTTT | CASSLGAGYSTDTQYF
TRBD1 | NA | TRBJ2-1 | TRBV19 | TGTGCCAGTGCATTGGGACAGGGGGCACGCAATGAGCAGTTCTTC | CASALGQGARNEQFF
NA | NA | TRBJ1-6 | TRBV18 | TGTGCCAGCTCACAGGGCAGGGATTCACCCCTCCACTTT | CASSQGRDSPLHF
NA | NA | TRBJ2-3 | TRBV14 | TGTGCCAGCAGCCTAAATCTCCTAGACCGGGGTACGCAGTATTTT | CASSLNLLDRGTQYF
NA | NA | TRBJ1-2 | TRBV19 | TGTGCCAGTAGTATAGTTTCTCCGCCTGGCTTAGGCTACACCTTC | CASSIVSPPGLGYTF
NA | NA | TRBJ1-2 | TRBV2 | TGTGCCAGCAGTCTCGGGATTCCCTATGGCTACACCTTC | CASSLGIPYGYTF
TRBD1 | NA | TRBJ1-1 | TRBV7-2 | TGTGCCAGCAGCACCAGGGGGGGCACTGAAGCTTTCTTT | CASSTRGGTEAFF
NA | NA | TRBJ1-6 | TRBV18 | TGTGCCAGCTCATTGAGCTCCTATAATTCACCCCTCCACTTT | CASSLSSYNSPLHF
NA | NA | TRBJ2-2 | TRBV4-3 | TGCGCCAGCAGCCAAGGTCTAGCGCCACGAGGGACCGGGGAGCTGTTTTTT | CASSQGLAPRGTGELFF
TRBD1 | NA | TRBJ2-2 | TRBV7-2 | TGTGCCAGCAGCGGACAGGCAAACACCGGGGAGCTGTTTTTT | CASSGQANTGELFF
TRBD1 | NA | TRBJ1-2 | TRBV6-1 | TGTGCCAGCAGCGAAGGACAGGGATCCGGCTACACCTTC | CASSEGQGSGYTF
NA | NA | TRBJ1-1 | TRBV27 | TGTGCCAGCAGTCCCACCGACACGAACACTGAAGCTTTCTTT | CASSPTDTNTEAFF
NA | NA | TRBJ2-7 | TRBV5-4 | TGTGCCAGCAGCTTGCACGGAGGCGACGAGCAGTACTTC | CASSLHGGDEQYF
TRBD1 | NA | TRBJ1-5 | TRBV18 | TGTGCCAGCTCAATAGCCGGGACAGACAATCAGCCCCAGCATTTT | CASSIAGTDNQPQHF
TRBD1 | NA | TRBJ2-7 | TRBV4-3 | TGCGCCAGCAGCCAAGTCGGGACAGGGTACGAGCAGTACTTC | CASSQVGTGYEQYF
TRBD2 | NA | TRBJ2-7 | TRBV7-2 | TGTGCCAGCAGCCCACAGCGGGGGACCTACGAGCAGTACTTC | CASSPQRGTYEQYF